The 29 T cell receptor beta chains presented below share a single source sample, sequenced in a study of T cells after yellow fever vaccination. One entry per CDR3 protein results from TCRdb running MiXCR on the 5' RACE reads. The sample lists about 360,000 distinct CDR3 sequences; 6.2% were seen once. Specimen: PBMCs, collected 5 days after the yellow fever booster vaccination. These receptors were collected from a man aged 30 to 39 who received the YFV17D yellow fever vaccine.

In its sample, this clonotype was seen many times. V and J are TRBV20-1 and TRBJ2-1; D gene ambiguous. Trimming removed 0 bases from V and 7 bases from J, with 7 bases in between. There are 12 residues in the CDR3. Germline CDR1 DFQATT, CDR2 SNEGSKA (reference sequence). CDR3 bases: TGCAGTGCTAGAGAAGAAGGGAATGAGCAGTTCTTC. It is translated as CSAREEGNEQFF.

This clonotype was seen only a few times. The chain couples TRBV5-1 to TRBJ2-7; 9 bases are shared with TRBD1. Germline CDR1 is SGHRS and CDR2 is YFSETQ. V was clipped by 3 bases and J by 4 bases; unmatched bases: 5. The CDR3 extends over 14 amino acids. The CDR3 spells CASSSAGTGYEQYF. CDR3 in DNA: TGCGCCAGCAGCTCGGCCGGGACAGGGTACGAGCAGTACTTC.

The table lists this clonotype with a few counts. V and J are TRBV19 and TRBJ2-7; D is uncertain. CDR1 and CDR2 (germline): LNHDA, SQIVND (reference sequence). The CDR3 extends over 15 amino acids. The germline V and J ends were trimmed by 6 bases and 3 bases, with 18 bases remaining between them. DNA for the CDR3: TGTGCCAGTAGCACGGGTGGCGATGCGGTCTACGAGCAGTACTTC. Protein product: CASSTGGDAVYEQYF.

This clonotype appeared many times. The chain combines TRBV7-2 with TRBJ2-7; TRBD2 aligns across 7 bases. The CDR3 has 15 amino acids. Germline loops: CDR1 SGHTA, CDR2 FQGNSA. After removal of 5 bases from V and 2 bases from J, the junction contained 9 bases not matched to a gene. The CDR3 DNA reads TGTGCCAGCAGCCCGGGGGGACCCGGGGCCTACGAGCAGTACTTC. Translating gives CASSPGGPGAYEQYF. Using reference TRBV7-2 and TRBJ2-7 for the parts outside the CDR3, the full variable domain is GAGVSQSPSNKVTEKGKDVELRCDPISGHTALYWYRQSLGQGLEFLIYFQGNSAPDKSGLPSDRFSAERTGGSVSTLTIQRTQQEDSAVYLCASSPGGPGAYEQYFGPGTRLTVT.

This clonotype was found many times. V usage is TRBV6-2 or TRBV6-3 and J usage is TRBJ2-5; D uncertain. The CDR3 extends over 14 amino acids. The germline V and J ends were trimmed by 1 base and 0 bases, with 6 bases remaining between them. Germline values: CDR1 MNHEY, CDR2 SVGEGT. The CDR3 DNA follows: TGTGCCAGCAGTTACTTGGGGTACCAAGAGACCCAGTACTTC. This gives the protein CASSYLGYQETQYF.

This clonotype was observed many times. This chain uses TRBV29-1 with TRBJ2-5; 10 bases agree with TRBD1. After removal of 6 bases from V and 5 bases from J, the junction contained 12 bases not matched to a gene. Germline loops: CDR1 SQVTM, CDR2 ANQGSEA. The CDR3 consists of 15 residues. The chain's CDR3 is CSVDGQGVGLETQYF. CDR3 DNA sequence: TGCAGCGTAGATGGACAGGGGGTGGGTCTCGAGACCCAGTACTTC.

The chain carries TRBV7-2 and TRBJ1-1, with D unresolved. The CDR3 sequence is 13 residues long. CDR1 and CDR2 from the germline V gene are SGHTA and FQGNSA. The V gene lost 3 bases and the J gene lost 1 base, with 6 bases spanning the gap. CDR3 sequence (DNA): TGTGCCAGCAGCTTCCATCAGAACACTGAAGCTTTCTTT. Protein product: CASSFHQNTEAFF.

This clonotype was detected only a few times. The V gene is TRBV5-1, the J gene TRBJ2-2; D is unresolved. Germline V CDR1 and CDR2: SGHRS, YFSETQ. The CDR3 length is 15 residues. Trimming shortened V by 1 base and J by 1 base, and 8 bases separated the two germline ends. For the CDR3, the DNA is TGCGCCAGCAGCTTGCCCGGGCAGAACACCGGGGAGCTGTTTTTT. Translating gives CASSLPGQNTGELFF.

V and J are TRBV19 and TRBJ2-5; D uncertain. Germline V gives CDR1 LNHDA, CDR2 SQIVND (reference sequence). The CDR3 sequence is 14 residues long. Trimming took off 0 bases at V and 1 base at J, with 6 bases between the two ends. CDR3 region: CASSIDGTQETQYF. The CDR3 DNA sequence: TGTGCCAGTAGTATAGATGGCACCCAAGAGACCCAGTACTTC.

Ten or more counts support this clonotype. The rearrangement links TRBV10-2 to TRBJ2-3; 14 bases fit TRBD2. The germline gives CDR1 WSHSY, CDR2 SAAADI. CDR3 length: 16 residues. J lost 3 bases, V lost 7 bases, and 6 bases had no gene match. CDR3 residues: CASTGTSGSRTDTQYF. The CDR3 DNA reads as TGCGCCAGCACCGGGACTAGCGGGAGCCGGACAGATACGCAGTATTTT.

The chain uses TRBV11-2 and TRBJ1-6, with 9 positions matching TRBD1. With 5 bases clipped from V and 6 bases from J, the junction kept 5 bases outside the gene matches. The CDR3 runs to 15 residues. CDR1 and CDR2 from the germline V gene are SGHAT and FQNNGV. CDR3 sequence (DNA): TGTGCCAGCAGCCTCGGACAGGGGTTTAATTCACCCCTCCACTTT. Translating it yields CASSLGQGFNSPLHF.

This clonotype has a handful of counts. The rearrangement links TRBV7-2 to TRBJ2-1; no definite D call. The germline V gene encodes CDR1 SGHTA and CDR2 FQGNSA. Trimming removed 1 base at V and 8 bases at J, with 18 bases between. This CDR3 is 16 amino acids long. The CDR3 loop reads CASSLVLSRRSDEQFF. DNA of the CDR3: TGTGCCAGCAGCTTAGTACTTAGTCGGAGATCTGATGAGCAGTTCTTC.

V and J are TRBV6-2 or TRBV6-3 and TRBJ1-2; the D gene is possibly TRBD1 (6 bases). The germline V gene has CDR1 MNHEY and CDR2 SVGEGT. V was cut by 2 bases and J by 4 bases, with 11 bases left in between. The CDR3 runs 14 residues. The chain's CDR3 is CASSYGGPVYGYTF. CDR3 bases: TGTGCCAGCAGTTACGGGGGGCCTGTCTATGGCTACACCTTC.

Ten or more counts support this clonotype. The CDR3 reads CARKRLQETQYF. The CDR3 DNA is TGTGCCAGAAAACGGCTGCAAGAGACCCAGTACTTC. The chain uses TRBV7-4 and TRBJ2-5; D ambiguous. The CDR3 runs 12 residues. Germline CDR1 reads SGHVT; CDR2 reads SQSDAQ. V shed 9 bases and J shed 2 bases, with 10 bases lying between them. The full variable domain, its missing parts supplied by reference TRBV7-4 and TRBJ2-5, is GAGVSQSPRYKVAKRGRDVALRCDSISGHVTLYWYRQTLGQGSEVLTYSQSDAQRDKSGRPSGRFSAERPERSVSTLKIQRTEQGDSAVYLCARKRLQETQYFGPGTRLLVL.

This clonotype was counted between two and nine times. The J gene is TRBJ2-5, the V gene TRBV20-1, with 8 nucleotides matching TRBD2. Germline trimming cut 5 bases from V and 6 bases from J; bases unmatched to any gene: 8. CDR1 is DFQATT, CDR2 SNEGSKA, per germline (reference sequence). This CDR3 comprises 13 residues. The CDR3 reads CSALLTGGKTQYF. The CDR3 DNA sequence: TGCAGTGCTCTTTTGACGGGGGGGAAGACCCAGTACTTC.

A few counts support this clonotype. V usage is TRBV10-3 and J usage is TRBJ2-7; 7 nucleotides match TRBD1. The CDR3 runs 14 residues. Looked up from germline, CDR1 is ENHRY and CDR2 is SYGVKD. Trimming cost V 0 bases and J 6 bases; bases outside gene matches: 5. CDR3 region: CAISESSTGVEQYF. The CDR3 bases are TGTGCCATCAGTGAGTCCTCAACAGGGGTCGAGCAGTACTTC.

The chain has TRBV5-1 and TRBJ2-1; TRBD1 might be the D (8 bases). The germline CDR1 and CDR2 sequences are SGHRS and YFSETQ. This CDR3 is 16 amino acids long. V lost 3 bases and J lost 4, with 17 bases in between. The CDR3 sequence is CASSSGGQVEYNEQFF. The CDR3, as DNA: TGCGCCAGCAGCTCGGGGGGACAGGTAGAGTACAATGAGCAGTTCTTC.

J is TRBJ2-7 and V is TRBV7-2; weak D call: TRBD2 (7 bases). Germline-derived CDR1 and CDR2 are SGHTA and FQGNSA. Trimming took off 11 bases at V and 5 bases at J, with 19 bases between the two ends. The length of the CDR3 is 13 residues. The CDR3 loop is CAGGGDNGNEQYF. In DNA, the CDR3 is TGTGCCGGGGGGGGGGACAATGGGAACGAGCAGTACTTC.

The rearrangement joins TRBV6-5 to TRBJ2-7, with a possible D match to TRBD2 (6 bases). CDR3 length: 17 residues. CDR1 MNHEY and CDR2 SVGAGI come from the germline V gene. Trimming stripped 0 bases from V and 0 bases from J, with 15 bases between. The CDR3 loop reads CASSYSSGGGSSYEQYF. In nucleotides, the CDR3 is TGTGCCAGCAGTTACTCGTCAGGCGGAGGGTCCTCCTACGAGCAGTACTTC.

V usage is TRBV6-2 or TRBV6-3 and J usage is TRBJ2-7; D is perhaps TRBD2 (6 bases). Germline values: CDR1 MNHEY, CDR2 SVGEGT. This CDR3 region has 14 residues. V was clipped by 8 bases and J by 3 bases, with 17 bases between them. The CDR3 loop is CASYSSDYYYEQYF. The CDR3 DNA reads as TGTGCCAGCTACAGCTCGGACTACTACTACGAGCAGTACTTC.

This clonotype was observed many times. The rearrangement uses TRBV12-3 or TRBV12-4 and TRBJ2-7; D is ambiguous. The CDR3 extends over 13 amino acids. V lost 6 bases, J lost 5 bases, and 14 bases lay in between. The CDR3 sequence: CASRDTTRDEQYF. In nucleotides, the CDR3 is TGTGCCAGCAGAGACACCACCCGGGACGAGCAGTACTTC.

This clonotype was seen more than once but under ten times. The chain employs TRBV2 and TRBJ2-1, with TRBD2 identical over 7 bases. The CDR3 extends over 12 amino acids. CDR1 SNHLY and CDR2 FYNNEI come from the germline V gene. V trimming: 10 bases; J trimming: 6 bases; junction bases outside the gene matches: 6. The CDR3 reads CATQPSGNEQFF. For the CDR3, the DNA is TGTGCCACCCAGCCTAGCGGCAATGAGCAGTTCTTC.

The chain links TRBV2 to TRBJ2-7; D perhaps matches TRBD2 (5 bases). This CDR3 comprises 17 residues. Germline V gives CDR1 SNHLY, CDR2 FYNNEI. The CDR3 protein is CTICSGRRGSFLYEQYF. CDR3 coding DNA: TGTACCATCTGTTCGGGTAGGAGAGGGAGTTTTCTCTACGAGCAGTACTTC. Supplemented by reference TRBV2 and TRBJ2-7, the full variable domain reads EPEVTQTPSHQVTQMGQEVILRCVPISNHLYFYWYRQILGQKVEFLVSFYNNEISEKSEIFDDQFSVERPDGSNFTLKIRSTKLEDSAMYFCTICSGRRGSFLYEQYFGPGTRLTVT.

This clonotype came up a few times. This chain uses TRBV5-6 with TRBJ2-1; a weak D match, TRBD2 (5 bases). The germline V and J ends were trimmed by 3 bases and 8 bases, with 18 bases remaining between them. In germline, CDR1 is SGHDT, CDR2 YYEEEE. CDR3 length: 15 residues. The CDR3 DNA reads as TGTGCCAGCAGCTCCCGGGATCCGACATCCTATGAGCAGTTCTTC. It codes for CASSSRDPTSYEQFF.

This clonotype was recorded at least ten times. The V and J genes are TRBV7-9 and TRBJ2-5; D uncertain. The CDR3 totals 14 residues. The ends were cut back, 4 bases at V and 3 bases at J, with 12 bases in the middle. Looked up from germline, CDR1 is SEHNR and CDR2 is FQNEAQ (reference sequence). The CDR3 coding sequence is TGTGCCAGCAGCTCAAGCTGGAAGGAAGAGACCCAGTACTTC. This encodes CASSSSWKEETQYF.

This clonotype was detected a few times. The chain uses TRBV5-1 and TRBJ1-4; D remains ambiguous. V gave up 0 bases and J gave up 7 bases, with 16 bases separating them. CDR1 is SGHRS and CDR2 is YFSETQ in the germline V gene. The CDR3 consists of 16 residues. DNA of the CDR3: TGCGCCAGCAGCTTGGGATCGATGCACGACGGTGAAAAACTGTTTTTT. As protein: CASSLGSMHDGEKLFF.

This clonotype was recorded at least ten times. Here the CDR3 DNA reads TGTGCAGCATCCGGTCCAGCGGGAGAGACCTACAATGAGCAGTTCTTC. This gives the protein CAASGPAGETYNEQFF. This sequence joins TRBV28 and TRBJ2-1; TRBD2 agrees at 8 bases. The CDR3 has 16 amino acids. The germline CDR1 and CDR2 sequences are MDHEN and SYDVKM.

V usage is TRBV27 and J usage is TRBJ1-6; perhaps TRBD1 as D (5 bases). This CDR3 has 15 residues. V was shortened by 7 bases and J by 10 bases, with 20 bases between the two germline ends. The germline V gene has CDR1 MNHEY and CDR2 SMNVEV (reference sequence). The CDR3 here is CASNDPGAANSPLHF. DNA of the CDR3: TGTGCCAGCAACGACCCCGGGGCCGCAAACTCACCCCTCCACTTT.

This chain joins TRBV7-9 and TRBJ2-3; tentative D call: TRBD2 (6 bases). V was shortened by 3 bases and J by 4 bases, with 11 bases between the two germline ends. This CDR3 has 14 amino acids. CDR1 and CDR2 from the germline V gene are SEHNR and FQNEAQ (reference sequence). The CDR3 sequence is CASSLEGLADTQYF. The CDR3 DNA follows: TGTGCCAGCAGCTTGGAGGGGCTAGCAGATACGCAGTATTTT.